This T cell receptor beta chain was sequenced in a study of regulatory T cells in long-lasting Graves disease. Arm-PCR of CDR3 regions with iRepertoire HTBI primers generated TCR beta libraries. From the multiplex PCR reads, TCRdb called clonotypes with MiXCR, one entry per CDR3 protein. The table has approximately 560,000 distinct CDR3 sequences, around 15% seen once. Specified time point: newly diagnosed GD, antithyroid drugs for less than 3 months. The TCR library was made from RNA that had been extracted from PBMCs in TRIzol. In this sample, this clonotype turned up many times. The length of the CDR3 is 16 residues. CDR1 WSHSY and CDR2 SAAADI come from the germline V gene. Unmatched junction bases numbered 15, after V lost 4 bases and J lost 7 bases. In addition, the sample was reused for a study of T cells in Graves' hyperthyroidism and ophthalmopathy.

This TCR was sampled from a man aged 18 to 30 with Graves disease. The chain recombines TRBV10-2 with TRBJ1-1; 7 bases align to TRBD1. The source was peripheral blood mononuclear cells (PBMCs), collected at new diagnosis, from a patient treated with antithyroid drugs. CDR3 nucleotide sequence: TGCGCCAGCAGTGCTAGACAGTTAACCGGACAGGTTGAAGCTTTCTTT. Translating gives CASSARQLTGQVEAFF.